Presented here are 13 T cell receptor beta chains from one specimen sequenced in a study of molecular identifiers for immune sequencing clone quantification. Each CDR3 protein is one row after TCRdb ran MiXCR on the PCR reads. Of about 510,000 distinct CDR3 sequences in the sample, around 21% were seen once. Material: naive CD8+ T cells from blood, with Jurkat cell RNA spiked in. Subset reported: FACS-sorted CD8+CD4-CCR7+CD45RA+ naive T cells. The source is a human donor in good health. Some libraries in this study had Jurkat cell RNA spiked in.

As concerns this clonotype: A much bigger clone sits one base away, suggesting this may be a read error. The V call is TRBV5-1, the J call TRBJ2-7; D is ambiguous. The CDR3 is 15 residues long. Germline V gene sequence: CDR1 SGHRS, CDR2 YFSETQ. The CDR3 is CASSSSSRPSNEQYF. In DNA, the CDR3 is TGCGCCAGCAGCTCTTCCAGCAGGCCCTCCAACGAGCAGTACTTC. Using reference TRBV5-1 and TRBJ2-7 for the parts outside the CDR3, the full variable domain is KAGVTQTPRYLIKTRGQQVTLSCSPISGHRSVSWYQQTPGQGLQFLFEYFSETQRNKGNFPGRFSGRQFSNSRSEMNVSTLELGDSALYLCASSSSSRPSNEQYFGPGTRLTVT.

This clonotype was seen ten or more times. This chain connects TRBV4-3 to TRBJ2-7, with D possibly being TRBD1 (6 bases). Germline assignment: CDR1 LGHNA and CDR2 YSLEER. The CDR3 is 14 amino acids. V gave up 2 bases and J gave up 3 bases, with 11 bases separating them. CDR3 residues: CASSQWAGDYEQYF. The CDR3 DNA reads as TGCGCCAGCAGCCAATGGGCAGGGGACTACGAGCAGTACTTC.

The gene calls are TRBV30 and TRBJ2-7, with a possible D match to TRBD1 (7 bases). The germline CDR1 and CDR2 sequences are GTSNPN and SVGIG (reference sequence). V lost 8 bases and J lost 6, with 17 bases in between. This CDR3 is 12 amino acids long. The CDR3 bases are TGTGCCGCACCTGGGCAGGGGGGCGAGCAGTACTTC. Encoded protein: CAAPGQGGEQYF.

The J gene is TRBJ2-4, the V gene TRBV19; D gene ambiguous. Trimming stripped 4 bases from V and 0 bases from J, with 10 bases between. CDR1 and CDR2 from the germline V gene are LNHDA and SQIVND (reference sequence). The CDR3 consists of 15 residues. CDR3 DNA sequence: TGTGCCAGTAGTACCGGAGAGACAGCCAAAAACATTCAGTACTTC. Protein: CASSTGETAKNIQYF.

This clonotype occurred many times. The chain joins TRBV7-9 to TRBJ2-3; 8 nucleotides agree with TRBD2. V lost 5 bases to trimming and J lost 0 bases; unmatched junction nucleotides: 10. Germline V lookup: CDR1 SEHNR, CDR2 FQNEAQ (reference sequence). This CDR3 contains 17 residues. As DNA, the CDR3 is TGTGCCAGCAGCCGTGGAACTAGCGGAGCTAGCACAGATACGCAGTATTTT. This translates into CASSRGTSGASTDTQYF. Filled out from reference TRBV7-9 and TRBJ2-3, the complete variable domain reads DTGVSQNPRHKITKRGQNVTFRCDPISEHNRLYWYRQTLGQGPEFLTYFQNEAQLEKSRLLSDRFSAERPKGSFSTLEIQRTEQGDSAMYLCASSRGTSGASTDTQYFGPGTRLTVL.

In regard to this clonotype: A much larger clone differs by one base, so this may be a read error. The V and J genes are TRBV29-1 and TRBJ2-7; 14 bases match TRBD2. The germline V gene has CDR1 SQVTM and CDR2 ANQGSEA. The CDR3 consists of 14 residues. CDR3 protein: CNVEGLAGEGEQYF. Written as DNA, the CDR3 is TGCAACGTTGAGGGACTAGCGGGAGAGGGCGAGCAGTACTTC.

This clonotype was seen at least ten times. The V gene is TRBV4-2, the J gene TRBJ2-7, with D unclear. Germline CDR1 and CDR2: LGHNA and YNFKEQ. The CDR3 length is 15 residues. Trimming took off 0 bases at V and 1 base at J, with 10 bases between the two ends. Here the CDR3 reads CASSQEIETSYEQYF. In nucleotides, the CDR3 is TGTGCCAGCAGCCAAGAGATAGAGACATCCTACGAGCAGTACTTC.

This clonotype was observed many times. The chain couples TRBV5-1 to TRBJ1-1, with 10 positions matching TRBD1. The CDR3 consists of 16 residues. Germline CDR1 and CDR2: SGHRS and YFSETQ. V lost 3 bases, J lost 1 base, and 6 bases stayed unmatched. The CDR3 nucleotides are TGCGCCAGCAGCTCGGGACAGGGGATTTGGAACACTGAAGCTTTCTTT. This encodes CASSSGQGIWNTEAFF.

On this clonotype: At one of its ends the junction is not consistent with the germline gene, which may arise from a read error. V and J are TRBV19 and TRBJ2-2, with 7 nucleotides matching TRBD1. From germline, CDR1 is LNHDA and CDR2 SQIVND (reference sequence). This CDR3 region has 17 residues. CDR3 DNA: TGTGCCAGTAGTTCAGGGACAGTAAAAATTAACACCGGGGAGCTGGTTTTT. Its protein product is CASSSGTVKINTGELVF.

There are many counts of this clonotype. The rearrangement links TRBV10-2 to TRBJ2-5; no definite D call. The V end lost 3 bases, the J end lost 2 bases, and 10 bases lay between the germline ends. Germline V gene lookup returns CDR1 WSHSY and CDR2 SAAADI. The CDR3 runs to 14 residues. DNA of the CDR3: TGCGCCAGCAGTGATCTCGCGGATCAAGAGACCCAGTACTTC. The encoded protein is CASSDLADQETQYF.

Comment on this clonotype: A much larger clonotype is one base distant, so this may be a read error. As DNA, the CDR3 is TGTGCCAGCAGCCCCCGTTGGACTAGCACAGGTACGCAGTATTTT. It is translated as CASSPRWTSTGTQYF. This chain joins TRBV7-2 and TRBJ2-3; 8 bases line up with TRBD2. The CDR3 is 15 amino acids. CDR1 and CDR2 (germline): SGHTA, FQGNSA.

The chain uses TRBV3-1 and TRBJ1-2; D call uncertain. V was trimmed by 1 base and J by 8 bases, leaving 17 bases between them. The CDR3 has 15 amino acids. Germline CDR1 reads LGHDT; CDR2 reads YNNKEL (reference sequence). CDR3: CASSQARTEVNGYTF. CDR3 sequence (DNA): TGTGCCAGCAGCCAAGCGAGGACCGAAGTTAACGGCTACACCTTC.

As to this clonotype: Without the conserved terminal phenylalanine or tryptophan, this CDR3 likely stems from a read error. This CDR3 reads CASTDLSHYNSPLHL. The CDR3, as DNA: TGTGCCAGCACGGACCTCAGTCACTATAATTCACCCCTCCACCTT. This chain uses TRBV27 with TRBJ1-6; D is uncertain. The germline V gene encodes CDR1 MNHEY and CDR2 SMNVEV (reference sequence). This CDR3 has 15 residues. The V and J ends lost 7 bases and 3 bases respectively, with 13 bases between them.